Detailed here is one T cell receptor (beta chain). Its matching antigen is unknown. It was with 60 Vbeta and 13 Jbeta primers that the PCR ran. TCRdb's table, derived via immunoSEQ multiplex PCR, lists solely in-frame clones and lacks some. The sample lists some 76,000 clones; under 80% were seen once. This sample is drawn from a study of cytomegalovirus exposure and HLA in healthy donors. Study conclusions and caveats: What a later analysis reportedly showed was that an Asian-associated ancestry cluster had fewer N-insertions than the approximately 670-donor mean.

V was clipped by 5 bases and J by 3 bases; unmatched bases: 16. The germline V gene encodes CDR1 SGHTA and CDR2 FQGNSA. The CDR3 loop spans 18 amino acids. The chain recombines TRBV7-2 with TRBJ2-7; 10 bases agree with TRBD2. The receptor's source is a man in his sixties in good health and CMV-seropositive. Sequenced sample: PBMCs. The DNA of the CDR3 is TGTGCCAGCAGCGTCGACGGATCCGGAGGGACTAGCGTCTACGAGCAGTACTTC. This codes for CASSVDGSGGTSVYEQYF.